Sequencing of this TCR beta chain was carried out in a study of shared clonotypes between healthy human individuals. Overall study: Per donor, CD8 memory used one plate, CD8 naive used two, CD4 memory used three and CD4 naive used three.

Produced via immunoSEQ multiplex PCR; TCRdb's table is partial and in-frame only. The sample has about 2 million clones, approximately 94% seen once. Study-level results: Larger estimated richness was generally seen in naive subsets than in memory subsets. A limitation of the genetic and exposure-history diversity represented arose from few donors.

Cells designated naive CD8 were CD45RO-negative and were positively selected for CCR7, with terminally differentiated effector memory CD45RA+ cells excluded. The donors were adults (healthy and HIV-negative) with no recent acute infections or vaccinations. The CDR3 runs 12 residues. With 6 bases removed from V and 4 bases from J, the gap between germline ends came to 9 bases. The V gene's germline CDR1 is SGDLS and CDR2 YYNGEE. This clone has only one observation. The target antigen is unknown. The sequence derives from a man aged 18 to 35 in good health. The rearrangement joins TRBV9 to TRBJ2-3; no definite D call. The sample comprised naive CD8+ T cells sorted from blood. Here the CDR3 reads CASNTGADTQYF. As DNA, the CDR3 is TGTGCCAGCAACACGGGTGCAGATACGCAGTATTTT.